The present T cell receptor (beta chain) was sequenced within a study of persistence of HIV-infected CD4 T cells. Stimulation used about 10 ug/mL lysate from CMV-infected fibroblasts. CD40L/CD69 double-negative CD45RO-high memory CD4+ T cells were collected. Regarding this clone: What it binds is not known.

Germline V lookup: CDR1 MNHEY, CDR2 SVGAGI. The CDR3 has 13 residues. The V and J ends lost 7 bases and 7 bases, in that order; junction bases with no gene match: 9. Sequencing used immunoSEQ version 4 in survey mode. Profiling relied on immunoSEQ multiplex PCR, and the TCRdb table lists in-frame clones only, not all of them. The data show more than 25,000 clones, with roughly 78% seen just once and more than 0.75% held by the top ten. V and J are TRBV6-5 and TRBJ2-7; 8 bases match TRBD1. This receptor was identified in an adult woman with HIV who was CMV-seropositive. The sequenced sample was CD4+ T cells sorted from PBMCs after approximately 19-hour stimulation, obtained from a patient who received antiretroviral therapy. The CDR3 sequence is CASTVPGGNEQYV. DNA of the CDR3: TGTGCCAGCACTGTCCCAGGGGGCAATGAGCAGTACGTC.